This record looks at one T cell receptor beta chain sequence and its context. This sample was taken from a study of T cells in localized non-small cell lung cancer. Method: immunoSEQ multiplex PCR; TCRdb's copy keeps in-frame clones and lacks some. The sample holds fewer than 40,000 clones, approximately 81% seen once. CDR3 length equals 16 residues. With 3 bases clipped from V and 0 bases from J, the junction kept 4 bases outside the gene matches. CDR1 is SNHLY and CDR2 is FYNNEI in the germline V gene. The origin of this receptor is a male donor aged 60 or over with stage II squamous cell lung carcinoma. The chain links TRBV2 to TRBJ2-2; 7 bases line up with TRBD2. Material: peripheral blood, obtained before any cancer treatment. The CDR3 sequence is CASSDSLAANTGELFF. The CDR3 coding sequence is TGTGCCAGCAGTGACTCGCTAGCGGCGAACACCGGGGAGCTGTTTTTT.